These T cell receptor beta chains were read from a single sample in a study of graft-versus-host responses after intestinal transplantation. For these TCRs, the target antigens are not known. TCRdb keeps only in-frame clones here, not all; method: immunoSEQ multiplex PCR. The table has around 110,000 clones, 85% to 95% seen once. The starting material was unstimulated CD8+ T cells sorted from spleen or lymph node cells, obtained before transplant. These receptors all stem from a human donor who was the organ donor for an intestinal transplant. The CDR3 runs from the conserved cysteine through the conserved F or W. A D gene is named only where the DNA matches it firmly. A clone size is listed for some rows: how often the clone was seen (once, few, many), or a class if it is expanded.

NA	TRBJ2-3	TRBV27	NA	CASSLFSSTDTQYF	TGTGCCAGCAGTTTATTTTCTAGCACAGATACGCAGTATTTT
NA	TRBJ1-1	TRBV27	NA	CASSFGVETEAFF	TGTGCCAGCAGTTTCGGGGTAGAAACTGAAGCTTTCTTT
NA	TRBJ2-7	TRBV28	TRBD2	CASSSRTSVYEQYF	TGTGCCAGCAGTTCTCGGACTAGCGTATACGAGCAGTACTTC
NA	TRBJ2-7	TRBV29-1	TRBD1	CSVGTGTYEQYF	TGCAGCGTCGGGACAGGGACCTACGAGCAGTACTTC
NA	TRBJ1-4	TRBV6-1	NA	CASSANRDTEKLFF	TGTGCCAGCAGTGCGAACCGGGACACCGAAAAACTGTTTTTT
NA	TRBJ2-7	TRBV4-1	NA	CASSQDWWEEYEQYF	TGCGCCAGCAGCCAAGATTGGTGGGAGGAGTACGAGCAGTACTTC
once	TRBJ2-7	TRBV6-5	TRBD1	CASSYSTGGVYEQYF	TGTGCCAGCAGTTACTCGACAGGGGGAGTCTACGAGCAGTACTTC
NA	TRBJ2-5	TRBV11-2	NA	CASSFQTVQETQYF	TGTGCCAGCAGCTTCCAGACAGTTCAAGAGACCCAGTACTTC
few	TRBJ1-1	TRBV19	NA	CASSIRGYTEAFF	TGTGCCAGTAGTATAAGGGGATACACTGAAGCTTTCTTT
NA	TRBJ2-5	TRBV9	NA	CASSAPPEETQYF	TGTGCCAGCAGCGCACCTCCCGAGGAGACCCAGTACTTC
once	TRBJ2-2	TRBV5-5	NA	CASTRWGPAGELFF	TGTGCCAGCACCCGTTGGGGGCCCGCCGGGGAGCTGTTTTTT
NA	TRBJ2-2	TRBV13	NA	CASSLEDPGELFF	TGTGCCAGCAGCTTAGAAGACCCCGGGGAGCTGTTTTTT
NA	TRBJ2-5	TRBV25-1	NA	CASNGGRGGETQYF	TGTGCCAGCAATGGCGGGAGAGGGGGGGAGACCCAGTACTTC
NA	TRBJ1-1	TRBV11-3	TRBD1	CASSSSPGQGFMNTEAFF	TGTGCCAGCAGCTCTTCACCGGGACAGGGGTTCATGAACACTGAAGCTTTCTTT
NA	TRBJ2-7	TRBV5-6	NA	CASSLWAGAYEQYF	TGTGCCAGCAGCTTGTGGGCAGGAGCCTACGAGCAGTACTTC
NA	TRBJ1-2	TRBV15	NA	CATSRQTSGTEGNYGYTF	TGTGCCACCAGCAGACAAACGAGCGGGACCGAGGGGAACTATGGCTACACCTTC
NA	TRBJ1-1	TRBV7-6	NA	CASSLEAGVLGIVLMNTEAFF	TGTGCCAGCAGCTTAGAGGCAGGGGTGTTAGGTATAGTCCTCATGAACACTGAAGCTTTCTTT
NA	TRBJ2-7	TRBV5-1	NA	CASSLAQPQGEQYF	TGCGCCAGCAGCTTGGCTCAGCCCCAGGGTGAGCAGTACTTC
NA	TRBJ2-3	TRBV4-1	NA	CASSQVSGPPTDTQYF	TGCGCCAGCAGCCAAGTCAGCGGCCCCCCCACAGATACGCAGTATTTT
NA	TRBJ2-7	TRBV7-9	NA	CASSSGDRRVTYEQYF	TGTGCCAGCAGCTCAGGAGATCGCAGGGTAACCTACGAGCAGTACTTC
NA	TRBJ2-6	TRBV6-1	NA	CASSGRGARGANVLTF	TGTGCCAGCAGTGGACGCGGGGCGAGGGGGGCCAACGTCCTGACTTTC
NA	TRBJ2-7	TRBV27	TRBD2	CASRPTGGGSYEQYF	TGTGCCAGCAGACCGACGGGGGGTGGCTCCTACGAGCAGTACTTC
NA	TRBJ2-7	TRBV27	TRBD2	CATGTSGYEQYF	TGTGCCACAGGGACTAGCGGCTACGAGCAGTACTTC
NA	TRBJ1-2	TRBV25-1	TRBD1	CASSMTGYFNYGYTF	TGTGCCAGCAGTATGACAGGGTATTTTAACTATGGCTACACCTTC
once	TRBJ2-7	TRBV4-3	NA	CASSQGLAYEQYF	TGCGCCAGCAGCCAAGGACTCGCCTACGAGCAGTACTTC
NA	TRBJ2-1	TRBV27	TRBD2	CASSFYGLAGASYNEQFF	TGTGCCAGCAGTTTCTATGGACTAGCGGGGGCGTCCTACAATGAGCAGTTCTTC
NA	TRBJ2-7	TRBV19	TRBD1	CASSPPPDRASTYEQYF	TGTGCCAGTAGTCCCCCCCCCGACAGGGCCTCAACCTACGAGCAGTACTTC
once	TRBJ1-2	TRBV29-1	NA	CSVESGIYGYTF	TGCAGCGTTGAATCCGGAATCTATGGCTACACCTTC
NA	TRBJ2-7	TRBV6-6	TRBD1	CASTTHRGRLEQYF	TGTGCCAGCACAACCCACAGGGGGCGTCTCGAGCAGTACTTC
NA	TRBJ2-7	TRBV5-1	TRBD2	CASSPDWTSGAYEQYF	TGCGCCAGCAGCCCTGATTGGACTAGCGGGGCCTACGAGCAGTACTTC
NA	TRBJ2-1	TRBV6-5	NA	CASSYYFGYNEQFF	TGTGCCAGCAGTTACTACTTCGGATACAATGAGCAGTTCTTC
NA	TRBJ1-4	TRBV28	NA	CASSKGSEGGEKLFF	TGTGCCAGCTCCAAGGGTTCCGAGGGCGGGGAAAAACTGTTTTTT
NA	TRBJ2-1	TRBV4-1	NA	CASSQVTSSEQFF	TGCGCCAGCAGCCAAGTTACTAGTTCTGAGCAGTTCTTC
NA	TRBJ2-1	TRBV27	TRBD2	CASSWGLAGSNEQFF	TGTGCCAGCAGTTGGGGACTAGCGGGAAGCAATGAGCAGTTCTTC
NA	TRBJ2-1	TRBV7-9	TRBD1	CASSRDRADNEQFF	TGTGCCAGCAGCCGGGACAGGGCGGACAATGAGCAGTTCTTC
NA	TRBJ1-1	TRBV29-1	NA	CSVEDPFVGLAKGNTEAFF	TGCAGCGTTGAAGACCCTTTCGTCGGATTGGCCAAAGGCAACACTGAAGCTTTCTTT
NA	TRBJ1-4	TRBV7-9	NA	CASSPLGGRANEKLFF	TGTGCCAGCAGCCCCTTGGGGGGCAGGGCTAATGAAAAACTGTTTTTT
NA	TRBJ1-5	TRBV30	NA	CAWSPGNQPQHF	TGTGCCTGGAGTCCGGGCAATCAGCCCCAGCATTTT
NA	TRBJ2-7	TRBV29-1	TRBD2	CSVHTSGSYEQYF	TGCAGCGTTCACACTAGCGGTTCCTACGAGCAGTACTTC
NA	TRBJ2-5	TRBV19	TRBD2	CATAPFGGETQYF	TGTGCCACCGCGCCCTTCGGGGGGGAGACCCAGTACTTC
NA	TRBJ2-7	TRBV7-8	TRBD2	CASSLTGTSPYEQYF	TGTGCCAGCAGCTTGACCGGGACTAGCCCATACGAGCAGTACTTC
NA	TRBJ1-1	TRBV4-1	TRBD1	CASSHGDRGDTEAFF	TGCGCCAGCAGCCATGGGGACAGGGGGGACACTGAAGCTTTCTTT
NA	TRBJ2-7	TRBV6-1	NA	CASEGRGSYEQYF	TGTGCCAGCGAGGGACGGGGCTCCTACGAGCAGTACTTC
once	TRBJ2-5	TRBV7-6	TRBD2	CASSPPGLAVETQYF	TGTGCCAGCAGCCCCCCGGGGCTAGCGGTCGAGACCCAGTACTTC
NA	TRBJ2-7	TRBV4-2	NA	CASSQDVWAGISYEQYF	TGTGCCAGCAGCCAAGATGTCTGGGCAGGGATCTCCTACGAGCAGTACTTC